The clone carrying this TCR beta chain was observed a single time. This specimen comes from a study of shared clonotypes between healthy human individuals. Germline CDR1 SGDLS, CDR2 YYNGEE. The V end was cut by 3 bases, the J end by 0 bases, with 31 bases between. The CDR3 has 22 residues. Using immunoSEQ multiplex PCR, the repertoire was profiled, and TCRdb retains in-frame clones only, with some absent. The table includes just over 2,000,000 clones, 85% to 95% detected once. This receptor was identified in a man between 18 and 35 years old in good health. The sequenced material came from naive CD4+ T cells sorted from blood. As to subset: CD45RA+ positively selected. The J gene is TRBJ2-4, the V gene TRBV9; D may be TRBD1 or TRBD2 (5 bases each). The CDR3 protein is CASSADLGRNVKGLLAKNIQYF. DNA for the CDR3: TGTGCCAGCAGCGCTGATTTGGGACGGAACGTGAAGGGTCTTCTAGCCAAAAACATTCAGTACTTC.